The clone carrying this T cell receptor (beta chain) came up many times. The CDR3 is 10 residues long. Trimming removed 7 bases from V and 5 bases from J, with 9 bases in between. Germline CDR1 and CDR2: DFQATT and SNEGSKA (reference sequence). CDR3 and TCR beta VDJ profiling relied on a genomic DNA template. TCRdb independently ran MiXCR on the reads; one entry per CDR3 protein. The repertoire holds 150,000 to 200,000 distinct CDR3 sequences, with roughly 50% as singletons. This sample stems from a study of CD8+CD57+ T cells in acquired aplastic anemia. Those patients picked for sequencing had displayed CD8+CD57+ cell expansion on flow cytometry. Diagnosis of severe acquired aplastic anemia applied to all patients.

The clonotype comes from a human donor with aplastic anemia. Sequenced input: sorted CD4+, CD8+, or CD8+CD57+ T cells (not recorded which) from PBMCs. The chain couples TRBV20-1 to TRBJ2-7; D is unclear. The CDR3 DNA sequence: TGCAGTGGCCAGCGCGACGAGCAGTACTTC. Residues: CSGQRDEQYF.